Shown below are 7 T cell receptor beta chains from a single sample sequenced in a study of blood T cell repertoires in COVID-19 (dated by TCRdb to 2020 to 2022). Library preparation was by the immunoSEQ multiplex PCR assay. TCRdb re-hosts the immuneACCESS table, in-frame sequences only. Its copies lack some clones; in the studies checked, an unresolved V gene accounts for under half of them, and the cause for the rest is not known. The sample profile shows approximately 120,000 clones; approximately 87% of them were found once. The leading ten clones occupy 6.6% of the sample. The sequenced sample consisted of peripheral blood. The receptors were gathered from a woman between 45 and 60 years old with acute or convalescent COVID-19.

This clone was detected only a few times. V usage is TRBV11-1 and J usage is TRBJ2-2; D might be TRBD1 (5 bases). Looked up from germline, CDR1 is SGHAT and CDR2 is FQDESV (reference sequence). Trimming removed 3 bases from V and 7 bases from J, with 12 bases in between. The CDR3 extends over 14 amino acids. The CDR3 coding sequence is TGTGCCAGCAGCTTGGGGCCAGGTCTCGGGGAGCTGTTTTTT. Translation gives CASSLGPGLGELFF.

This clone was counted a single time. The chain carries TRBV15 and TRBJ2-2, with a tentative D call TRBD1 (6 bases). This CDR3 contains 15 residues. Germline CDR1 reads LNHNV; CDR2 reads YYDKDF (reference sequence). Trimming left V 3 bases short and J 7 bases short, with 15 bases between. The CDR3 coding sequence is TGTGCCACCAGCAGCCGTGGGGGCAAGGGCGGGGAGCTGTTTTTT. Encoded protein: CATSSRGGKGGELFF.

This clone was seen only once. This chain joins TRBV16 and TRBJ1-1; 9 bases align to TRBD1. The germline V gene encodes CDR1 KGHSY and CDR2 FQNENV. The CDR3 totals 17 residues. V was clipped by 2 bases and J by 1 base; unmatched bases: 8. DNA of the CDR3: TGTGCCAGCAGCCAAACCGACAGGGGGATTAGGAACACTGAAGCTTTCTTT. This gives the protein CASSQTDRGIRNTEAFF.

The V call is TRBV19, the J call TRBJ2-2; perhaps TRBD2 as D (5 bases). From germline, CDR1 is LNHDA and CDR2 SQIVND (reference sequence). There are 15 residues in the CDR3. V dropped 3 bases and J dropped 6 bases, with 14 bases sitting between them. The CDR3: CASSIGRVGAGELFF. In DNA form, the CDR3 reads TGTGCCAGTAGTATCGGTCGTGTGGGAGCCGGGGAGCTGTTTTTT.

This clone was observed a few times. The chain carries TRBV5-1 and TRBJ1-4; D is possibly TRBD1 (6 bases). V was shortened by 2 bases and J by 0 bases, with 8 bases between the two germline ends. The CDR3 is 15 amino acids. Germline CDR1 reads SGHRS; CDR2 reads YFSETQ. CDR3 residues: CASSLPGATNEKLFF. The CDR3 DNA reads TGCGCCAGCAGCTTACCAGGGGCAACTAATGAAAAACTGTTTTTT.

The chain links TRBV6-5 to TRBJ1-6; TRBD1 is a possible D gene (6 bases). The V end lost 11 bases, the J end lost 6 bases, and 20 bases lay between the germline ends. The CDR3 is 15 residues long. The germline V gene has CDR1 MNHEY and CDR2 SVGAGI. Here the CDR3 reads CAGTQLRQANSPLHF. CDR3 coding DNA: TGTGCCGGCACCCAACTCCGACAGGCTAATTCACCCCTCCACTTT.

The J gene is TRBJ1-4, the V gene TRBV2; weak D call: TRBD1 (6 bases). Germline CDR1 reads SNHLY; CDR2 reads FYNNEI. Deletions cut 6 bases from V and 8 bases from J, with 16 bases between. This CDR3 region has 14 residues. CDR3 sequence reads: CASSPQGTEEKLFF. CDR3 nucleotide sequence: TGTGCCAGCAGCCCACAGGGAACGGAGGAAAAACTGTTTTTT.